This TCR beta chain was recovered during a study of CD8+CD57+ T cells in acquired aplastic anemia. Study context: Sorted CD4+ and CD8+ cell DNA averaged roughly 3.2 ug. Healthy donor CD4+ cell samples had a mean of approximately 11 million reads.

For CDR3 and TCR beta VDJ profiling, genomic DNA was the template used. TCRdb recomputed calls from the reads with MiXCR, one row per CDR3 protein. This sample yields some 240,000 distinct CDR3 sequences, of which almost 35% are seen a single time; roughly 1.1% belongs to the top ten. Looked up from germline, CDR1 is SEHNR and CDR2 is FQNEAQ (reference sequence). This CDR3 has 15 residues. The V gene lost 1 base and the J gene lost 4 bases, with 13 bases spanning the gap. This clonotype was observed at least ten times. The chain uses TRBV7-9 and TRBJ1-2; D is uncertain. The TCR comes from a human donor in good health, serving as a control. The source material was sorted CD4+, CD8+, or CD8+CD57+ T cells (not recorded which) from PBMCs. CDR3 sequence reads: CASSLEFSGGYGYTF. DNA of the CDR3: TGTGCCAGCAGCTTAGAGTTTTCGGGAGGCTATGGCTACACCTTC.